This T cell receptor (beta chain) was recovered during a study of post-analysis software for immune sequencing data. Points from the study as a whole: Patients carried 4 or 5 TRBV segments more frequently than controls did, and TRBV5-6, TRBV5-1 and TRBV20-1 were among them.

This clonotype was observed a few times. The antigen is not known. Tagging with unique molecular identifiers was a feature of the TCR beta cDNA libraries. TCRdb re-called the PCR reads through MiXCR, storing one row per CDR3 protein. The data show more than 450,000 distinct CDR3 sequences, around a third seen once. Looked up from germline, CDR1 is MNHEY and CDR2 is SMNVEV (reference sequence). V shed 6 bases and J shed 8 bases, with 13 bases lying between them. The CDR3 is 12 residues long. The receptor was isolated from a girl under 18 with multiple sclerosis. The sample was blood. The chain combines TRBV27 with TRBJ1-2; tentative D call: TRBD1 (6 bases). This CDR3 reads CASRNRVEGYTF. The CDR3 region has the DNA TGTGCCAGCAGGAACAGGGTCGAAGGCTACACCTTC.